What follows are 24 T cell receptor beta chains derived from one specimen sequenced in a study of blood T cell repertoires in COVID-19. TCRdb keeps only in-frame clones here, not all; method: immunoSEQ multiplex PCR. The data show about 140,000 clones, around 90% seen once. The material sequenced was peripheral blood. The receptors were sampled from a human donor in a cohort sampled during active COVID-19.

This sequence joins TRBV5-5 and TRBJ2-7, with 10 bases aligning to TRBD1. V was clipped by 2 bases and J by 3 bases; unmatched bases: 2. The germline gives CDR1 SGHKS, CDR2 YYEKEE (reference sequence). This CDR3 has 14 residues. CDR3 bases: TGTGCCAGCAGCTTTGGGGACAGGGGCTACGAGCAGTACTTC. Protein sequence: CASSFGDRGYEQYF.

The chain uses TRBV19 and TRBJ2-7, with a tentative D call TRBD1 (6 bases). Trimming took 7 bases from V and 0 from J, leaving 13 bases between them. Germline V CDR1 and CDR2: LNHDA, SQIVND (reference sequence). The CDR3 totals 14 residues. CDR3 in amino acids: CASMGTSNSYEQYF. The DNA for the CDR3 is TGTGCCAGTATGGGGACATCCAACTCCTACGAGCAGTACTTC.

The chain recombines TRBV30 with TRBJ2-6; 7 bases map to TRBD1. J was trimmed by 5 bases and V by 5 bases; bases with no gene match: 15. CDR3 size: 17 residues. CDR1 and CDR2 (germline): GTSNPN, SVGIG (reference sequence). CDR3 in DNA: TGTGCCTGGGGGGAACACGAAGGGGGCAGGAGGGCCAACGTCCTGACTTTC. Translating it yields CAWGEHEGGRRANVLTF.

The CDR3: CASSRTGSSSYNEQFF. The DNA of the CDR3 is TGTGCCAGCAGTCGGACTGGGTCGAGCTCCTACAATGAGCAGTTCTTC. The chain combines TRBV28 with TRBJ2-1; possible D gene TRBD2, 5 bases. V was cut by 5 bases and J by 0 bases, with 14 bases left in between. CDR1 and CDR2 (germline): MDHEN, SYDVKM. The CDR3 is 16 amino acids.

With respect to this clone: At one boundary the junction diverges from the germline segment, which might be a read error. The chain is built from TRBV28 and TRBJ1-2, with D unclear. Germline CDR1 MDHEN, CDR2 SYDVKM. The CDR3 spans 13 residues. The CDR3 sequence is CASSSGRNFGYTF. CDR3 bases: TGTGCCAGCAGTTCCGGTCGCAACTTTGGCTACACCTTC.

CDR3 sequence: CASSRQATRTDTQYF. The CDR3 region has the DNA TGTGCCAGCAGCCGACAGGCGACCCGCACAGATACGCAGTATTTT. V and J are TRBV14 and TRBJ2-3, with TRBD1 as a possible D gene (6 bases). V was trimmed by 4 bases and J by 1 base, leaving 12 bases between them. The CDR3 contains 15 residues. In germline, CDR1 is SGHDN, CDR2 FVKESK.

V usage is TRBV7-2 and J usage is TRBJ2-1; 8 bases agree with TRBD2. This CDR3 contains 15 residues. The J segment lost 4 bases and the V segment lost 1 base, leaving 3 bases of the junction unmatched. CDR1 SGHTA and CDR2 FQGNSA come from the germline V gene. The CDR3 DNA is TGTGCCAGCAGCTTAGGGACTAGCAGATACAATGAGCAGTTCTTC. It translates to CASSLGTSRYNEQFF.

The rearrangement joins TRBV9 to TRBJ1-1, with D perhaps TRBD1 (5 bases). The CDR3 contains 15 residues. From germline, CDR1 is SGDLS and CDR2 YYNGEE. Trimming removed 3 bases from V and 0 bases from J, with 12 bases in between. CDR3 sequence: CASSGFDRLNTEAFF. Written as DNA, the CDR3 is TGTGCCAGCAGCGGATTCGACAGACTGAACACTGAAGCTTTCTTT.

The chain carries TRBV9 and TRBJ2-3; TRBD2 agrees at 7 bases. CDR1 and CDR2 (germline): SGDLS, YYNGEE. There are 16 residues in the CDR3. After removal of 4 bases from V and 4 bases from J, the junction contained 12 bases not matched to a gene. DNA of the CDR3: TGTGCCAGCAGCTCCCGACTAGCTAGCCTTCCAGATACGCAGTATTTT. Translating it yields CASSSRLASLPDTQYF.

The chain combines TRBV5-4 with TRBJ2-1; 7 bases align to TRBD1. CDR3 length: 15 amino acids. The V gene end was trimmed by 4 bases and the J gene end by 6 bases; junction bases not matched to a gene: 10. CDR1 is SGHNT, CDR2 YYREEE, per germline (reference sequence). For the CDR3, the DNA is TGTGCCAGCAGCCTAAGACAGGGTGCGGGCAATGAGCAGTTCTTC. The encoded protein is CASSLRQGAGNEQFF. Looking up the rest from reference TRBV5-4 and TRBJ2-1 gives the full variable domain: ETGVTQSPTHLIKTRGQQVTLRCSSQSGHNTVSWYQQALGQGPQFIFQYYREEENGRGNFPPRFSGLQFPNYSSELNVNALELDDSALYLCASSLRQGAGNEQFFGPGTRLTVL.

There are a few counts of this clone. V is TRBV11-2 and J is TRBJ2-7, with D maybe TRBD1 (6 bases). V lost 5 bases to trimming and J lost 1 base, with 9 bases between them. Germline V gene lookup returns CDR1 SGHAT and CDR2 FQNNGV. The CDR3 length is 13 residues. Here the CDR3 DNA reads TGTGCCAGCAGCCACGGACAGTCCTACGAGCAGTACTTC. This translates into CASSHGQSYEQYF. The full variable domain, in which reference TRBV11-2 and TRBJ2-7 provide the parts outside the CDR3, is EAGVAQSPRYKIIEKRQSVAFWCNPISGHATLYWYQQILGQGPKLLIQFQNNGVVDDSQLPKDRFSAERLKGVDSTLKIQPAKLEDSAVYLCASSHGQSYEQYFGPGTRLTVT.

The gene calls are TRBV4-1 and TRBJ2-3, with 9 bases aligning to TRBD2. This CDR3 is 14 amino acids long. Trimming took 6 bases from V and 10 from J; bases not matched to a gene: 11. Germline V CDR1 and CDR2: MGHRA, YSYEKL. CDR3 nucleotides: TGCGCCAGCAGGCCGGCGGGGGGGCCTATACCGCAGTATTTT. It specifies CASRPAGGPIPQYF.

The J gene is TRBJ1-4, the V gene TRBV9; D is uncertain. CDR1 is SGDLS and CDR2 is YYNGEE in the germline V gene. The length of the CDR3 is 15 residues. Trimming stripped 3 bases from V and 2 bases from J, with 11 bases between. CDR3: CASSGQTSTNEKLFF. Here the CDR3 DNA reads TGTGCCAGCAGCGGCCAGACATCCACTAATGAAAAACTGTTTTTT.

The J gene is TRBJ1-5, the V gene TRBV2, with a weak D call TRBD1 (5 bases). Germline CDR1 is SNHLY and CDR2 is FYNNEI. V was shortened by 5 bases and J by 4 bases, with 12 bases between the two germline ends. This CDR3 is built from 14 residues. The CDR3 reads CASSQGRGNQPQHF. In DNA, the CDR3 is TGTGCCAGCAGTCAGGGACGGGGGAATCAGCCCCAGCATTTT.

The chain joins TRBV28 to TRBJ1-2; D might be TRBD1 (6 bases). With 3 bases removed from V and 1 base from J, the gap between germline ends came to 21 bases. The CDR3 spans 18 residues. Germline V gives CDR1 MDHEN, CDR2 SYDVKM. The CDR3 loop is CASSLIHRAGPLNYGYTF. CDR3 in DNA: TGTGCCAGCAGTTTGATCCACAGGGCAGGACCCCTTAACTATGGCTACACCTTC.

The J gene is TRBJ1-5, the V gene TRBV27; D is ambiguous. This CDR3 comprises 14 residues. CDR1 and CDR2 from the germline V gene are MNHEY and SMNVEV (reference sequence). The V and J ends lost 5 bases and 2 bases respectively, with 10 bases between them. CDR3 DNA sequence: TGTGCCAGCAGTCGATACAGAGGCAATCAGCCCCAGCATTTT. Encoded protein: CASSRYRGNQPQHF.

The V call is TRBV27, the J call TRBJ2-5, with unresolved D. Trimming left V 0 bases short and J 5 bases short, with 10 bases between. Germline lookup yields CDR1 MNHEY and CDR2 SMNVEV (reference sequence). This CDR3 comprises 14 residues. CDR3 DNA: TGTGCCAGCAGTTTATCCGCCCCTACCGAGACCCAGTACTTC. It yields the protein CASSLSAPTETQYF.

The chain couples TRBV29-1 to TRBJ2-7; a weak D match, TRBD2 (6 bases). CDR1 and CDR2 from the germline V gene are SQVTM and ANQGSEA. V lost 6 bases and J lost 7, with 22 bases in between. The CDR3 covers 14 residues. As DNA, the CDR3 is TGCAGCGTGGTGCGTCGGAGGGCCTTGGGAGAGCAGTACTTC. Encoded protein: CSVVRRRALGEQYF.

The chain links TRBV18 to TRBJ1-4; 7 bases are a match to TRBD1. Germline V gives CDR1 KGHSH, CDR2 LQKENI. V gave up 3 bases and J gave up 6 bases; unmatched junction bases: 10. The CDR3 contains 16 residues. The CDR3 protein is CASSPTTGARDEKLFF. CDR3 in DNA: TGTGCCAGCTCACCGACAACAGGGGCCCGGGATGAAAAACTGTTTTTT.

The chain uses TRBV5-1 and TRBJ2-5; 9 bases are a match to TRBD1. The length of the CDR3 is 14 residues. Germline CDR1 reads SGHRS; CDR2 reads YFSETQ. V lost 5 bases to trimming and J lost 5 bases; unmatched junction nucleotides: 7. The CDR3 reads CASRTRGQGETQYF. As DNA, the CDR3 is TGCGCCAGCAGGACTAGAGGACAGGGGGAGACCCAGTACTTC.

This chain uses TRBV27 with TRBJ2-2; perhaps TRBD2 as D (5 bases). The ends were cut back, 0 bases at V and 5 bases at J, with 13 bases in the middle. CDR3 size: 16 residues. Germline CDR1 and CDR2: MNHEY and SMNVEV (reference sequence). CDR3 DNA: TGTGCCAGCAGTTTATCCGCCGGGGTACGGACCGGGGAGCTGTTTTTT. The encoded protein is CASSLSAGVRTGELFF.

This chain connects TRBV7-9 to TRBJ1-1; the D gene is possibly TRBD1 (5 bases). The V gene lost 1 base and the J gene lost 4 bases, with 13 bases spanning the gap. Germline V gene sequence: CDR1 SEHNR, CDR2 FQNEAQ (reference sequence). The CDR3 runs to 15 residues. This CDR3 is CASSLVVMGGTEAFF. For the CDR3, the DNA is TGTGCCAGCAGCTTAGTGGTTATGGGGGGCACTGAAGCTTTCTTT.

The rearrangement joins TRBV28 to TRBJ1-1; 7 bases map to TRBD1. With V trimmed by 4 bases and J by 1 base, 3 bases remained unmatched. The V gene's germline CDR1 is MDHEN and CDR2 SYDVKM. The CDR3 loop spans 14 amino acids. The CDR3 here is CASSSGQANTEAFF. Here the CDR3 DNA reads TGTGCCAGCAGTTCCGGACAGGCGAACACTGAAGCTTTCTTT.

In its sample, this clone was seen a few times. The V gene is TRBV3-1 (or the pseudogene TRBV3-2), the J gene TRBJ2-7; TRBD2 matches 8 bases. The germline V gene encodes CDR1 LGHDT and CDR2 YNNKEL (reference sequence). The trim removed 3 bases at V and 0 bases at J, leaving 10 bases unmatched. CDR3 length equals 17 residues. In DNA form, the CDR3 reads TGTGCCAGCAGCCACGGGCCCGGGAGGGCCAACTCCTACGAGCAGTACTTC. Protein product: CASSHGPGRANSYEQYF.